Listed here is a single T cell receptor beta chain. Its antigen is undetermined. This CDR3 is 16 amino acids long. The germline CDR1 and CDR2 sequences are LNHNV and YYDKDF (reference sequence). Losses at the gene ends were 4 bases for V and 7 bases for J; bases not matched to a gene: 14. Synthetically made TCR analog templates were put into each PCR as spikes. Sequencing was performed with immunoSEQ multiplex PCR; in TCRdb, only in-frame clones are kept and a portion is missing. The sample carries about 81,000 clones, around 89% recorded once. This entry is derived from a study of PD-L1 blockade in urothelial cancer. Turning to the study itself: Males with urothelial cancer arising in the bladder constituted most of the 29 patients. Blood-derived samples held a median roughly 140,000 T cells.

Time point: pretreatment peripheral blood. Points from the study as a whole: Tumor-associated clones in blood expanded more at 3 weeks in durable-benefit patients.

The clonotype originates from a woman older than 75 with urothelial cancer. Specimen: PBMCs, collected around atezolizumab (anti-PD-L1) treatment. This chain connects TRBV15 to TRBJ1-2, with 8 bases fitting TRBD1. CDR3 region: CATSTQGTGVPFGYTF. As DNA, the CDR3 is TGTGCCACCAGCACCCAAGGGACAGGCGTCCCCTTTGGCTACACCTTC.